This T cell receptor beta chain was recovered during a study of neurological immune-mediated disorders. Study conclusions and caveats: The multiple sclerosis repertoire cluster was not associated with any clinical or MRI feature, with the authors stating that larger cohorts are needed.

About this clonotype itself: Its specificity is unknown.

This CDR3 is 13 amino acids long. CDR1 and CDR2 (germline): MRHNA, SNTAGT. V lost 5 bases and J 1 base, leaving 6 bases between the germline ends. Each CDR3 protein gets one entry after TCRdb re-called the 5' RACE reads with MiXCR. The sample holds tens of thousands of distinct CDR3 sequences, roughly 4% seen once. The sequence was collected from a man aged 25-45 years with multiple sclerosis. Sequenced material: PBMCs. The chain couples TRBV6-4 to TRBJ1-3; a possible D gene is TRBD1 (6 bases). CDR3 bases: TGTGCCAGCAGTACAGGGTCTGGAAACACCATATATTTT. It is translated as CASSTGSGNTIYF.